This TCR beta chain was obtained from a study of response to subunit inactivated influenza vaccine. Whole-study findings and limits: It was the authors' suggestion that each seasonal influenza vaccination recruits few new T cells.

Germline V lookup: CDR1 MDHEN, CDR2 SYDVKM. The ends were cut back, 6 bases at V and 5 bases at J, with 11 bases in the middle. The CDR3 runs 12 residues. TCRdb itself ran the RT-PCR reads through MiXCR, one entry per CDR3 protein. Among approximately 500,000 distinct CDR3 sequences listed, 13% were seen once. On this clonotype: The antigen is not known.

The V gene is TRBV28, the J gene TRBJ2-7; maybe TRBD2 (5 bases). The sequencing used PBMCs from blood, collected roughly 47 days after vaccination. This receptor was identified in a man aged 45-65 years who received an inactivated influenza vaccine. The CDR3 region is CASRDWNHEQYF. The CDR3 bases are TGTGCCAGCAGGGACTGGAACCACGAGCAGTACTTC.